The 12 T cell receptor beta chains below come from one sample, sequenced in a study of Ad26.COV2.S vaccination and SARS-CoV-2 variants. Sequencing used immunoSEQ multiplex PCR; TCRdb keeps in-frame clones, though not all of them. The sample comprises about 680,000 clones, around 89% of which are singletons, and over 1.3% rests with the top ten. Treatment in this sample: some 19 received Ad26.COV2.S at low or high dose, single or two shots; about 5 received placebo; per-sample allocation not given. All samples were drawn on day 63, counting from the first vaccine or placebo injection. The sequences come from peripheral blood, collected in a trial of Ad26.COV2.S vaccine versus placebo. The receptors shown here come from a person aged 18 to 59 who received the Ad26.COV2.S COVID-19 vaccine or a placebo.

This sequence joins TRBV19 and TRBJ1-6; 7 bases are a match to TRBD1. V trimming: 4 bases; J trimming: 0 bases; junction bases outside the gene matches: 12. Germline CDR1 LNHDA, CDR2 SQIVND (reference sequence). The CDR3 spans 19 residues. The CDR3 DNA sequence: TGTGCCAGTAGTACCTACTCAGACAGGGTTAGCTCCTATAATTCACCCCTCCACTTT. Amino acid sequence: CASSTYSDRVSSYNSPLHF. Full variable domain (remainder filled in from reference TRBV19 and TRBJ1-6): DGGITQSPKYLFRKEGQNVTLSCEQNLNHDAMYWYRQDPGQGLRLIYYSQIVNDFQKGDIAEGYSVSREKKESFPLTVTSAQKNPTAFYLCASSTYSDRVSSYNSPLHFGNGTRLTVT.

CDR3 in amino acids: CATASYYGYTF. DNA for the CDR3: TGTGCCACCGCCAGTTACTATGGCTACACCTTC. This chain uses TRBV24-1 with TRBJ1-2; D gene uncertain. CDR3 size: 11 residues. Trimming took 9 bases from V and 3 from J, leaving 7 bases between them. From germline, CDR1 is KGHDR and CDR2 SFDVKD.

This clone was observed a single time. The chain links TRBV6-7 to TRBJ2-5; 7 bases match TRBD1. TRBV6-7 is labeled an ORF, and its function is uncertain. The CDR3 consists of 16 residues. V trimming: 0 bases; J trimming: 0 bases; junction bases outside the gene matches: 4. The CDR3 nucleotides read TGTGCCAGCAGTTACTCGAAAGGGGGCTACCAAGAGACCCAGTACTTC. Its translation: CASSYSKGGYQETQYF.

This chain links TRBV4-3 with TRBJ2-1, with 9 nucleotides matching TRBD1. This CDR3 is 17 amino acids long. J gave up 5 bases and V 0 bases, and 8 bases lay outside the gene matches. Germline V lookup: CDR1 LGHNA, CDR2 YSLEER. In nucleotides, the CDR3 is TGCGCCAGCAGCCAAGATATCCGGGACAGGGCCGACAATGAGCAGTTCTTC. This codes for CASSQDIRDRADNEQFF.

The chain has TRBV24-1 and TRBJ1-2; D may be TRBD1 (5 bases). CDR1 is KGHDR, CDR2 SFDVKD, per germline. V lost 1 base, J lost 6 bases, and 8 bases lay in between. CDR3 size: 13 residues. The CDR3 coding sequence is TGTGCCACCAGTGATTTCGAGGGGAATGGCTACACCTTC. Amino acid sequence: CATSDFEGNGYTF.

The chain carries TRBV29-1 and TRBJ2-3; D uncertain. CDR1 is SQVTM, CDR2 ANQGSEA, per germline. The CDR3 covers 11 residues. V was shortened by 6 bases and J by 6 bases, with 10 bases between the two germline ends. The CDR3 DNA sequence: TGCAGCGTCCCTCTCGGGGATACGCAGTATTTT. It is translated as CSVPLGDTQYF.

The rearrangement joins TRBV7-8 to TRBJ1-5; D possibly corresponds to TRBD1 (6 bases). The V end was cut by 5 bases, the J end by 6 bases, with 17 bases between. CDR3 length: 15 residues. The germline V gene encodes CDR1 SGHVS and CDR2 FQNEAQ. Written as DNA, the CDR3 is TGTGCCAGCAGCCCCAGGGGCGGATCCGGTCAGCCCCAGCATTTT. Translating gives CASSPRGGSGQPQHF.

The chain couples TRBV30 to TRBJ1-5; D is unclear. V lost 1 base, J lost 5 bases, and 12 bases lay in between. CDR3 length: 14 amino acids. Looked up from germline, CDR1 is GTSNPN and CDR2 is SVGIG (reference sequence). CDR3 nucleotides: TGTGCCTGGAGTGAGGCACTTCCCTATCAGCCCCAGCATTTT. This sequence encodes CAWSEALPYQPQHF. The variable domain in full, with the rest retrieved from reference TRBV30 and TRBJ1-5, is SQTIHQWPATLVQPVGSPLSLECTVEGTSNPNLYWYRQAAGRGLQLLFYSVGIGQISSEVPQNLSASRPQDRQFILSSKKLLLSDSGFYLCAWSEALPYQPQHFGDGTRLSIL.

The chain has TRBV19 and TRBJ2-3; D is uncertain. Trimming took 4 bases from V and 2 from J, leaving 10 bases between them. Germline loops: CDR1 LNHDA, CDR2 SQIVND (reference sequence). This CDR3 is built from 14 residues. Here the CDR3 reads CASSSYTDTDTQYF. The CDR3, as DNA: TGTGCCAGTAGTAGTTATACCGACACAGATACGCAGTATTTT.

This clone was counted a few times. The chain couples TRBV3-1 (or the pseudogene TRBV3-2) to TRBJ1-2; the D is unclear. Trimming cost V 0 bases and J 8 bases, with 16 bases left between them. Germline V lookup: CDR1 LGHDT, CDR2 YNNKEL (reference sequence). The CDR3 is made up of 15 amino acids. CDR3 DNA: TGTGCCAGCAGCCAAGATCCAGTCAGGCTTTCCGGCTACACCTTC. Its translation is CASSQDPVRLSGYTF.

The CDR3 reads CASSSDNQPQHF. DNA for the CDR3: TGTGCCAGCAGCTCCGACAACCAGCCCCAGCATTTT. V gene TRBV5-6 combines with J gene TRBJ1-5; D unclear. This CDR3 has 12 residues. Trimming took 3 bases from V and 7 from J, leaving 8 bases between them. The V gene's germline CDR1 is SGHDT and CDR2 YYEEEE.

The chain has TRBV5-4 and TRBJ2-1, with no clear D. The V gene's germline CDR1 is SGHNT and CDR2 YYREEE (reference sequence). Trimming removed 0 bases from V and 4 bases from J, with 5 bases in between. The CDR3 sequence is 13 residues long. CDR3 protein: CASSLVTYNEQFF. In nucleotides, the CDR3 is TGTGCCAGCAGCTTGGTTACTTACAATGAGCAGTTCTTC.